This T cell receptor beta chain was profiled in a study of brain T cells in children with intractable seizures. Here immunoSEQ multiplex PCR was the method, and the copy in TCRdb shows in-frame clones only, minus some. Of approximately 330,000 clones listed, over 90% are singletons. V was shortened by 0 bases and J by 10 bases, with 18 bases between the two germline ends. Germline assignment: CDR1 SEHNR and CDR2 FQNEAQ (reference sequence). CDR3 size: 16 residues. Noted time point: blood from clinic visit 5 months post-surgery; TSC patient then seizure free. This material consisted of peripheral blood, taken roughly 5 months after surgery. This sequence originates from a boy less than two years old with tuberous sclerosis and intractable seizures. The chain employs TRBV7-9 and TRBJ1-4; D not resolved. CDR3 sequence (DNA): TGTGCCAGCAGCTTAGCGTCGGACGCCCCACGGGGAAAACTGTTTTTT. Its protein product is CASSLASDAPRGKLFF.